These T cell receptor beta chains were read from a single sample in a study of cytomegalovirus exposure and HLA in healthy donors. Sequencing was performed with immunoSEQ multiplex PCR; in TCRdb, only in-frame clones are kept and a portion is missing. This sample has 150,000 or so clones, with 70% to 90% found just once. Sequencing was done on a sample of PBMCs. The receptors shown here come from a man younger than 35 in good health and CMV-seropositive. Both conserved end residues are part of each CDR3. D genes are given only for firm matches. Not all rows give a size; the values are once, few, many and, for expanded clones, a class.

. once 13 TRBJ2-3 TRBV18 TGTGCCAGCTCTTTCGCGAGCACAGATACGCAGTATTTT CASSFASTDTQYF
. . 13 TRBJ2-7 TRBV6-1 TGTGCCAGCAGTGAACAGCGGCAATACGAGCAGTACTTC CASSEQRQYEQYF
. . 12 TRBJ1-1 TRBV7-9 TGTGCCAGCAGCCCAGGGGCGACTGAAGCTTTCTTT CASSPGATEAFF
. . 13 TRBJ1-3 TRBV5-4 TGTGCCATTGCGAACCAGGGGGGAAACACCATATATTTT CAIANQGGNTIYF
TRBD1 . 19 TRBJ1-6 TRBV15 TGTGCCACCAGCAGAGATCGGGGACAGGGTTTTTCCTATAATTCACCCCTCCACTTT CATSRDRGQGFSYNSPLHF
TRBD1 . 14 TRBJ2-3 TRBV5-4 TGTGCCAGCACACCAGGGGGCAGGGCAGATACGCAGTATTTT CASTPGGRADTQYF
TRBD1 . 16 TRBJ2-5 TRBV7-2 TGTGCCAGCAGCTTAGAGGCCGGGACAGGAAAAGAGACCCAGTACTTC CASSLEAGTGKETQYF
. . 15 TRBJ2-5 TRBV9 TGTGCCAGCAGCGTCCAGGGAAGGGGCCAAGAGACCCAGTACTTC CASSVQGRGQETQYF
. . 15 TRBJ1-1 TRBV2 TGTGCCAGCAGGGGAAGACTCCAGGGGAGCACTGAAGCTTTCTTT CASRGRLQGSTEAFF
TRBD1 . 16 TRBJ2-7 TRBV7-9 TGTGCCAGCAGCTCCTCCTTTAGGGACAGGTCTTACGAGCAGTACTTC CASSSSFRDRSYEQYF
. . 14 TRBJ2-7 TRBV27 TGTGCCAGCAGCCTAAAAGGACAGACCTACGAGCAGTACTTC CASSLKGQTYEQYF
TRBD2 . 17 TRBJ2-4 TRBV7-2 TGTGCCAGCACCACCTTGGGGGCGGGAGGGGAGGATAACATTCAGTACTTC CASTTLGAGGEDNIQYF
TRBD1 . 14 TRBJ1-2 TRBV6-1 TGTGCCAGCAGAACGGGACAGGTGCTACGGGGCTACACCTTC CASRTGQVLRGYTF
TRBD1 . 16 TRBJ1-2 TRBV7-9 TGTGCCAGCAGCTTAGCTCCGGGACAGGGGTCCTATGGCTACACCTTC CASSLAPGQGSYGYTF
TRBD1 . 18 TRBJ1-6 TRBV4-3 TGCGCCAGCAGCCAAGGAGGGGCCACAGGGGCGGGAAATTCACCCCTCCACTTT CASSQGGATGAGNSPLHF
. . 13 TRBJ2-2 TRBV6-1 TGTGCCAGCCATACAGTGATTACCGGGGAGCTGTTTTTT CASHTVITGELFF
TRBD1 . 17 TRBJ2-1 TRBV5-4 TGTGCCAGCAGCCCGGGACAGGGGGCGCGACCCTACAATGAGCAGTTCTTC CASSPGQGARPYNEQFF
. . 13 TRBJ2-1 TRBV7-7 TGTGCCAGCAGCCATGCGGTAGCAAGAGAGCAGTTCTTC CASSHAVAREQFF
. . 13 TRBJ1-5 TRBV6-4 TGTGCCAGCAGCGTTTCCAGCAATCAGCCCCAGCATTTT CASSVSSNQPQHF
. . 12 TRBJ1-1 TRBV10-3 TGTGCCACCCTACGCCAGGGGACTGAAGCTTTCTTT CATLRQGTEAFF
. few 12 TRBJ1-6 TRBV7-9 TGTGCCAGTCGGGAAGGAAATTCACCCCTCCACTTT CASREGNSPLHF
TRBD1 . 15 TRBJ2-7 TRBV5-6 TGTGCCAGCAGCTCCTCCGGGACAGGGTGGTACGAGCAGTACTTC CASSSSGTGWYEQYF
. . 14 TRBJ2-1 TRBV2 TGTGCCAGCAGTGAAAAGAAGGGGTGGAATGAGCAGTTCTTC CASSEKKGWNEQFF
. . 14 TRBJ2-2 TRBV7-2 TGTGCCAGCAGCTTTTCTTTGAACACCGGGGAGCTGTTTTTT CASSFSLNTGELFF
TRBD1 . 16 TRBJ1-1 TRBV4-1 TGCGCCAGCAGCCAGGAAGGTACAGGGGGCCGAATGGAAGCTTTCTTT CASSQEGTGGRMEAFF
. . 15 TRBJ2-3 TRBV27 TGTGCCAGCAGTTTAGTAGCTTCAGGCACAGATACGCAGTATTTT CASSLVASGTDTQYF
TRBD2 . 16 TRBJ2-7 TRBV7-2 TGTGCCAGCAGCCGCGGACTAGCGAAAATGGGCTTCGAGCAGTACTTC CASSRGLAKMGFEQYF
. once 16 TRBJ2-7 TRBV18 TGTGCCAGCTCACCAGAACCGGGACAATACTCCTACGAGCAGTACTTC CASSPEPGQYSYEQYF
. . 13 TRBJ2-2 TRBV2 TGTGCCAGCAGTGCTAACCCCGGGGGGGAGCTGTTTTTT CASSANPGGELFF
. . 16 TRBJ1-6 TRBV5-6 TGTGCCAGCAGCTCCAGGTTTAGCTCCTATAATTCACCCCTCCACTTT CASSSRFSSYNSPLHF
. . 13 TRBJ1-2 TRBV7-2 TGTGCCAGCAGCTCCACAGGCGACTATGGCTACACCTTC CASSSTGDYGYTF
TRBD1 . 14 TRBJ2-7 TRBV27 TGTGCCAGCGGAAAGGGGACAGCGCCCTACGAGCAGTACTTC CASGKGTAPYEQYF
. . 15 TRBJ2-1 TRBV6-4 TGTGCCAGCAGCGCTACAGGGACCCCCTACAATGAGCAGTTCTTC CASSATGTPYNEQFF
TRBD1 . 15 TRBJ1-1 TRBV2 TGTGCCAGCACAGGACAGGGGGCGTTAGATACTGAAGCTTTCTTT CASTGQGALDTEAFF
TRBD1 . 15 TRBJ2-5 TRBV14 TGTGCCAGCGCCCTCGGACAGGGGTTGGGAGAGACCCAGTACTTC CASALGQGLGETQYF
. . 14 TRBJ2-4 TRBV6-6 TGTGCCAGCAGTCCAGGGATAGAGTATTACATTCAGTACTTC CASSPGIEYYIQYF
. . 11 TRBJ2-3 TRBV6-5 TGTGCCAGCACCAACACAGATACGCAGTATTTT CASTNTDTQYF
. . 13 TRBJ2-7 TRBV5-5 TGTGCCAGCAGCTTGGGGACAGACTTCGAGCAGTACTTC CASSLGTDFEQYF
TRBD2 . 16 TRBJ2-1 TRBV14 TGTGCCAGCAGCCAAGATTTACTAGCGGGGAGGGATGAGCAGTTCTTC CASSQDLLAGRDEQFF
. . 15 TRBJ1-6 TRBV4-3 TGCGCCAGCAGCCAAGATAGCGGGTATGGCTCACCCCTCCACTTT CASSQDSGYGSPLHF
TRBD2 . 17 TRBJ2-3 TRBV4-2 TGTGCCAGCAGCCCGGGCAAGCGGGGGGGCGGCACAGATACGCAGTATTTT CASSPGKRGGGTDTQYF
. few 15 TRBJ2-3 TRBV2 TGTGCCAGCAGCCGCCTACCGGTTGCCACAGATACGCAGTATTTT CASSRLPVATDTQYF
. . 14 TRBJ1-5 TRBV7-9 TGTGCCAGCAGCAACCTCGGGAGCAATCAGCCCCAGCATTTT CASSNLGSNQPQHF
. few 12 TRBJ1-6 TRBV6-5 TGTGCCAGCAGTCAGGGTAATTCACCCCTCCACTTT CASSQGNSPLHF
. . 15 TRBJ1-3 TRBV7-9 TGTGCCAGCAGCTCCCCGGGGGGTACTGGAAACACCATATATTTT CASSSPGGTGNTIYF
. . 15 TRBJ1-2 TRBV6-1 TGTGCCAGCAGGATGGGACGGACTACTAACTATGGCTACACCTTC CASRMGRTTNYGYTF
TRBD1 . 13 TRBJ1-2 TRBV29-1 TGCAGCGTTAAGACAGGGACTAACTATGGCTACACCTTC CSVKTGTNYGYTF